The 7 T cell receptor beta chains below all came from one sample that was sequenced in a study of cytomegalovirus exposure and HLA in healthy donors. The repertoire was sequenced with immunoSEQ multiplex PCR; TCRdb's copy has only in-frame clones and lacks some. The sample lists some 140,000 clones, approximately 87% occurring once. The sequencing input was PBMCs. The receptors were sampled from a man younger than 30 in good health and CMV-seronegative.

The chain joins TRBV11-2 to TRBJ2-1, with 7 positions matching TRBD1. Germline CDR1 and CDR2: SGHAT and FQNNGV. CDR3 length equals 16 residues. Unmatched junction bases numbered 10, after V lost 4 bases and J lost 4 bases. CDR3 protein: CASSSEGGRGYNEQFF. The CDR3 region has the DNA TGTGCCAGCAGCTCCGAAGGGGGCCGCGGGTACAATGAGCAGTTCTTC. The full variable domain, completed using reference TRBV11-2 and TRBJ2-1, is EAGVAQSPRYKIIEKRQSVAFWCNPISGHATLYWYQQILGQGPKLLIQFQNNGVVDDSQLPKDRFSAERLKGVDSTLKIQPAKLEDSAVYLCASSSEGGRGYNEQFFGPGTRLTVL.

This chain links TRBV7-9 with TRBJ1-1; D gene unclear. Between the trimmed V and J ends, which lost 4 bases and 0 bases, there was a span of 9 bases. Germline lookup yields CDR1 SEHNR and CDR2 FQNEAQ (reference sequence). This CDR3 comprises 14 residues. For the CDR3, the DNA is TGTGCCAGCAGCTGGGGAGATATGAACACTGAAGCTTTCTTT. Its translation: CASSWGDMNTEAFF.

The rearrangement links TRBV6-1 to TRBJ1-2; 7 bases agree with TRBD1. V shed 6 bases, J shed 7 bases, and the junction held 8 bases outside the gene matches. CDR1 and CDR2 (germline): MNHNS, SASEGT. The CDR3 consists of 13 residues. CDR3: CASSQDRVGGYTF. The DNA for the CDR3 is TGTGCCAGCAGCCAAGACAGGGTGGGTGGCTACACCTTC.

The chain carries TRBV15 and TRBJ2-2; TRBD1 agrees at 10 bases. This CDR3 spans 15 amino acids. Germline lookup yields CDR1 LNHNV and CDR2 YYDKDF (reference sequence). Trimming at V came to 3 bases and at J to 6 bases, leaving 4 bases not matched to a gene. The CDR3 sequence: CATSRAGQGSGELFF. In nucleotides, the CDR3 is TGTGCCACCAGCAGGGCGGGACAGGGGTCCGGGGAGCTGTTTTTT. Full variable domain (outside the CDR3, taken from reference TRBV15 and TRBJ2-2): DAMVIQNPRYQVTQFGKPVTLSCSQTLNHNVMYWYQQKSSQAPKLLFHYYDKDFNNEADTPDNFQSRRPNTSFCFLDIRSPGLGDTAMYLCATSRAGQGSGELFFGEGSRLTVL.

CDR3 in DNA: TGCGCCAGCAGCCAAGGGGGACTAGCGGGAGTCCTTAACACCGGGGAGCTGTTTTTT. It translates to CASSQGGLAGVLNTGELFF. The V call is TRBV4-3, the J call TRBJ2-2, with 14 bases matching TRBD2. This CDR3 spans 19 amino acids. After removal of 1 base from V and 2 bases from J, the junction contained 6 bases not matched to a gene. The V gene's germline CDR1 is LGHNA and CDR2 YSLEER.

This chain uses TRBV2 with TRBJ2-7; D might be TRBD2 (6 bases). Germline V gene sequence: CDR1 SNHLY, CDR2 FYNNEI. There are 15 residues in the CDR3. V lost 2 bases and J lost 8, with 19 bases in between. The CDR3 nucleotides are TGTGCCAGCAGTGAACGGCTAGCGTCCTTCGAGAAGCAGTACTTC. Residues: CASSERLASFEKQYF.

This clone was counted a single time. V is TRBV25-1 and J is TRBJ2-2; D is uncertain. V lost 0 bases and J 0 bases, leaving 11 bases between the germline ends. CDR3 length equals 17 residues. Germline loops: CDR1 MGHDK, CDR2 SYGVNS. CDR3 loop: CASSEYETLANTGELFF. The CDR3, as DNA: TGTGCCAGCAGTGAATACGAGACTTTGGCGAACACCGGGGAGCTGTTTTTT. The full variable domain, its missing parts supplied by reference TRBV25-1 and TRBJ2-2, is EADIYQTPRYLVIGTGKKITLECSQTMGHDKMYWYQQDPGMELHLIHYSYGVNSTEKGDLSSESTVSRIRTEHFPLTLESARPSHTSQYLCASSEYETLANTGELFFGEGSRLTVL.